There are many counts of the clone carrying this T cell receptor beta chain. What the library attached to individual cDNA molecules were unique molecular identifiers. One entry per CDR3 protein results from TCRdb running MiXCR on the RACE reads. This sample yields 45,000 or so distinct CDR3 sequences, of which 4.4% are seen a single time; approximately 6.3% belongs to the top ten. These data come from a study of human T cells and chemical hapten exposure. The sample's time point: healthy volunteer bleed at 2 weeks. The authors extracted total RNA from unfractionated whole blood. There are 11 residues in the CDR3. CDR1 MNHEY and CDR2 SVGEGT come from the germline V gene. Trimming left V 5 bases short and J 7 bases short, with 8 bases between.

The rearrangement links TRBV6-2 or TRBV6-3 to TRBJ1-1; D gene uncertain. This TCR derives from a human donor in good health. Some clones in this sample may be carry-over from other donors' samples. The sequenced material came from whole blood. CDR3 region: CASSDTFEAFF. The CDR3 coding sequence is TGTGCCAGCAGTGACACCTTTGAAGCTTTCTTT.